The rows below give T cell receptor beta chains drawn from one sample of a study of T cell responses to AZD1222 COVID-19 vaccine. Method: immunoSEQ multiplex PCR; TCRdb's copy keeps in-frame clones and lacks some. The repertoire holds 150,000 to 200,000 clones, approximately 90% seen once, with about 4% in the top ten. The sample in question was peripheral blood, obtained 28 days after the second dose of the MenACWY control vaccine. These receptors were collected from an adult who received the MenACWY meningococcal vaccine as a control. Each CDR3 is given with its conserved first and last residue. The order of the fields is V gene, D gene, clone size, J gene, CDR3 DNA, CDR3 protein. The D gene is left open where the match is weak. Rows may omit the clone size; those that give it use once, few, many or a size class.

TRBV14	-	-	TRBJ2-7	TGTGCCAGCAGCCAAGATCTAGGCGGGAACGAGTACTTC	CASSQDLGGNEYF
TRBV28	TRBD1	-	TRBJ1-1	TGTGCCAGCCAGACAGGGAGAAGGACTGAAGCTTTCTTT	CASQTGRRTEAFF
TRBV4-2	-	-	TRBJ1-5	TGTGCCAGCAGCCAAGAAGTGGGACCCATGGGGCAGCCCCAGCATTTT	CASSQEVGPMGQPQHF
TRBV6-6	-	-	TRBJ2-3	TGTGCCAGCAGTTTCGGGACACAGACAGATACGCAGTATTTT	CASSFGTQTDTQYF
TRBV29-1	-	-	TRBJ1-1	TGCAGCGTTGAAGCCGGGCAGGGAACTGAAGCTTTCTTT	CSVEAGQGTEAFF
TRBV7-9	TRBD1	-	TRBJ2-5	TGTGCCAGCAGCTTAGGTACAGGGGGCTGGGAGACCCAGTACTTC	CASSLGTGGWETQYF
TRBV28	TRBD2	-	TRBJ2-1	TGTGCCAGCAGTTCTACGCCTGGGGGTAGCGGGACTTACAATGAGCAGTTCTTC	CASSSTPGGSGTYNEQFF
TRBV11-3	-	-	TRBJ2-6	TGTGCCAGTAGCAGGGTGCTTGGGGCCAACGTCCTGACTTTC	CASSRVLGANVLTF
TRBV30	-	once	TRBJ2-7	TGTGCCTGGAGTGGGAGGTACGAGCAGTACTTC	CAWSGRYEQYF
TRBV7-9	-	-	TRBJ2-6	TGTGCCAGCAGTTTTTCCCGGGGGCCTGGGGCCAACGTCCTGACTTTC	CASSFSRGPGANVLTF
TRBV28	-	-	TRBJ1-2	TGTGCCAGCAGTTTAGGGCTACAGGGCTATGGCTACACCTTC	CASSLGLQGYGYTF
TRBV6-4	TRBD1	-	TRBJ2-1	TGTGCCAGCAGTCTTACAGTCGGGACAGCCTTTTACAATGAGCAGTTCTTC	CASSLTVGTAFYNEQFF
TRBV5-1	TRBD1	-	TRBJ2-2	TGCGCCAGCAATCTAGGACAGGGAACCGGGGAGCTGTTTTTT	CASNLGQGTGELFF
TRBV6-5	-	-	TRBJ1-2	TGTGCCAGCAGTTACCACGTGGGGGGGGACCCGGATGGCTACACCTTC	CASSYHVGGDPDGYTF
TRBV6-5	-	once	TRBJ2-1	TGTGCCAGCAGTTACTTGGGGTTACTTAACGAGCAGTTCTTC	CASSYLGLLNEQFF
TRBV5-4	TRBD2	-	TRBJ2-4	TGTGCCAGCAGCAGGGCTAGCGGGGGTAACATTCAGTACTTC	CASSRASGGNIQYF
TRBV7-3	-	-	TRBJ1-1	TGTGCCAGCAGCTTAACGATCATCACTGAAGCTTTCTTT	CASSLTIITEAFF
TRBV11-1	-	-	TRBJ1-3	TGTGCCAGCAGCTCGATACCTGGAAACACCATATATTTT	CASSSIPGNTIYF
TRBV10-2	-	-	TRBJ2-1	TGCGCCAGCAAGCTGGCGGGCGAGTACAATGAGCAGTTCTTC	CASKLAGEYNEQFF
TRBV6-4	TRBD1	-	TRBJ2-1	TGTGCCAGCAGTGACTCGGCAGGGGGTGAGCAGTTCTTC	CASSDSAGGEQFF
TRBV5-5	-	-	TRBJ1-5	TGTGCCAGCAGCCCCGCCCATAGCAATCAGCCCCAGCATTTT	CASSPAHSNQPQHF
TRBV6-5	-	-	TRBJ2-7	TGTGCCAGCTGGGAGGACTACGCCTACGAGCAGTACTTC	CASWEDYAYEQYF
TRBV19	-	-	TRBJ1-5	TGTGCCAGTAGTATAGGTCGGGTCAATCAGCCCCAGCATTTT	CASSIGRVNQPQHF
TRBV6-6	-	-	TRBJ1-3	TGTGCCAGCAGTTACGGGCAGGGGAGCTCTGGAAACACCATATATTTT	CASSYGQGSSGNTIYF
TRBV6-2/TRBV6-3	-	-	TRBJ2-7	TGTGCCAGCAGTCCAGCCTACGAGCAGTACTTC	CASSPAYEQYF
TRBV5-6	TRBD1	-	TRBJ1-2	TGTGCCAGCAGCGCCGGGACAGGGGGCTTTGGCTACACCTTC	CASSAGTGGFGYTF
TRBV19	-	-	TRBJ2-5	TGTGCCAGTAGTATAGCGGGAGTGGGAGAGACCCAGTACTTC	CASSIAGVGETQYF
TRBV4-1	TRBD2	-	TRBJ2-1	TGCGCCAGCAGCCAAGATATCGTGTTTGGGGGGAGGGCCAAGGCGGATGAGCAGTTCTTC	CASSQDIVFGGRAKADEQFF
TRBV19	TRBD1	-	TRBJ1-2	TGTGCCAGTAGTCCTACAGGGGGCTTTAGTGGCTACACCTTC	CASSPTGGFSGYTF
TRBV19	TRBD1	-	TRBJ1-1	TGTGCCAGTAGTATAGCCCCGACAGGGGTGAACACTGAAGCTTTCTTT	CASSIAPTGVNTEAFF
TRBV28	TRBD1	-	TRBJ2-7	TGTGCCAGCAGGCTCCCCTTCGGGACAGGGGATCGCGAGCAGTACTTC	CASRLPFGTGDREQYF
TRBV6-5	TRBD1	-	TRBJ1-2	TGTGCCAGCAGTTACACAACAGGGGCTACTAACTATGGCTACACCTTC	CASSYTTGATNYGYTF
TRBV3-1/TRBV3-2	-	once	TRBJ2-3	TGTGCCAGCAGCCTTTTGGGACAAACCCGCGGAGATACGCAGTATTTT	CASSLLGQTRGDTQYF
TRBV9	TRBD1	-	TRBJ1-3	TGTGCCAGCAGCGGAGGGCTCGGGACAGGCTCTGGAAACACCATATATTTT	CASSGGLGTGSGNTIYF
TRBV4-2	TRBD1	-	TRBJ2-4	TGTGCCAGCAGCCAAGACCCCGGGACAGGGGGCGGAGGGAAAAACATTCAGTACTTC	CASSQDPGTGGGGKNIQYF
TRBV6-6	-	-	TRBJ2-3	TGTGCCATACGGAAGGTGGAGCTAGATACGCAGTATTTT	CAIRKVELDTQYF
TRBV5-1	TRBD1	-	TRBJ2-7	TGCGCCAGCAGCTTGGCTCACAGGGGGCTCGACGAGCAGTACTTC	CASSLAHRGLDEQYF
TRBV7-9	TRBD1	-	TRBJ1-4	TGTGCCAGCAGCTGGCTGACAGGGCGGGATGAAAAACTGTTTTTT	CASSWLTGRDEKLFF
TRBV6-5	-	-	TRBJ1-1	TGTGCCAGCAGTTCGTCCCAGGGCGCCGGCACTGAAGCTTTCTTT	CASSSSQGAGTEAFF
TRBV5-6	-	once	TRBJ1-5	TGTGCCAGCAGCTTGTCGGGAGCCAATCAGCCCCAGCATTTT	CASSLSGANQPQHF
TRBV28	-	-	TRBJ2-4	TGTGCCACCGACTCAGGGGAAGGAGCCAAAAACATTCAGTACTTC	CATDSGEGAKNIQYF
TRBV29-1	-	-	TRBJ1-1	TGCAGCGTTTCCGGGTTATTTCCGGGACGAAAGAACACTGAAGCTTTCTTT	CSVSGLFPGRKNTEAFF
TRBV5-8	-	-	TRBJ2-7	TGTGCCAGCAGCTGGGGGGCCTCCGAGCAGTACTTC	CASSWGASEQYF
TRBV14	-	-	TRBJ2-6	TGTGCCAGCAGCTTACAGGTTCTAGGGGCCAACGTCCTGACTTTC	CASSLQVLGANVLTF
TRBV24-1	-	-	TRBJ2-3	TGTGCCACCAGTGATGGAATAGCAGTTGACACAGATACGCAGTATTTT	CATSDGIAVDTDTQYF
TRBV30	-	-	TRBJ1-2	TGTGCCTGGAGTGGAACAGGGATAGGAGGCTACACCTTC	CAWSGTGIGGYTF
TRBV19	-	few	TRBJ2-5	TGTGCCAGTAGTATAGCGGGGCTAGCCCAAGAGACCCAGTACTTC	CASSIAGLAQETQYF
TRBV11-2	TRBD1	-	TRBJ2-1	TGTGCCAGCAGCCCGACCCGACAGGGGCTGGAGCAGTTCTTC	CASSPTRQGLEQFF
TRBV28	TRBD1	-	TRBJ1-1	TGTGCCAGCCGCCTCACAGGGGGCACTGAAGCTTTCTTT	CASRLTGGTEAFF
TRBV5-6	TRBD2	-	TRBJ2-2	TGTGCCAGCAGCTCATTGGGACTAGCGGGAGTAGACACCGGGGAGCTGTTTTTT	CASSSLGLAGVDTGELFF
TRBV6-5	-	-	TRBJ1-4	TGTGCCAGCAGCGCACAGAATCCTAATGAAAAACTGTTTTTT	CASSAQNPNEKLFF
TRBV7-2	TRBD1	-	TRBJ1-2	TGTGCCAGCAGCTTATTTCAGGGGGGACGTGAGGGTGGCTACACCTTC	CASSLFQGGREGGYTF
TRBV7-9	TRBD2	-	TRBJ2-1	TGTGCCAGCAGCTCCCCCGGGAGGAATGAGCAGTTCTTC	CASSSPGRNEQFF
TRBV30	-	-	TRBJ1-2	TGTGCCTGGAGTGTACGACGGAACTATGGCTACACCTTC	CAWSVRRNYGYTF
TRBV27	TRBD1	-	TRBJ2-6	TGTGCCAGCAGTCTAGGACAGGGGGCGCCTGGGGCCAACGTCCTGACTTTC	CASSLGQGAPGANVLTF
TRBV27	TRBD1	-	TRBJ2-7	TGTGCCAGCAGTTCCGGACAGGGAGACGAGCAGTACTTC	CASSSGQGDEQYF
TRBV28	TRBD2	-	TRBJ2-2	TGTGCCAGCATTCTTAGCGGGAGAGGGGAGAACACCGGGGAGCTGTTTTTT	CASILSGRGENTGELFF
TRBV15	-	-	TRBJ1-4	TGTGCCACCAGCAGAGATCGGGGGCTGCTTAATGAAAAACTGTTTTTT	CATSRDRGLLNEKLFF
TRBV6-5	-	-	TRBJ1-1	TGTGCCAGCGTAACAGGGCCGAACACTGAAGCTTTCTTT	CASVTGPNTEAFF